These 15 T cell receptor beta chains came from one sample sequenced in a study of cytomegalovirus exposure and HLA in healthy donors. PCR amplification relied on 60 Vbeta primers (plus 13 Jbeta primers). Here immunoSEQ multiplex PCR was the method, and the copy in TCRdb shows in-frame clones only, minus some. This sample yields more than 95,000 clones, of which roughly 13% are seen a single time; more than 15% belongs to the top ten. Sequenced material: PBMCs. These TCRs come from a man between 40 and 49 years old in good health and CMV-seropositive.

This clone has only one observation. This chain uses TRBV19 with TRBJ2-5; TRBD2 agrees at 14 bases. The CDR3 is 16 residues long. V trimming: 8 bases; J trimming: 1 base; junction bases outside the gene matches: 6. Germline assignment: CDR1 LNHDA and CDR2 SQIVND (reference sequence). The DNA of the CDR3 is TGTGCCAGTGGGACTAGCGGGAGCTTCCTCCAAGAGACCCAGTACTTC. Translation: CASGTSGSFLQETQYF.

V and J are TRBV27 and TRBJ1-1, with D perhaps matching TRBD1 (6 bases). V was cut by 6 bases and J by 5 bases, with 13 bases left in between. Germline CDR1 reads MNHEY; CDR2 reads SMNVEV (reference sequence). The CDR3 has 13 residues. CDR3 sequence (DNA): TGTGCCAGCAGCGCTAGAACAGGGACTGAAGCTTTCTTT. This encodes CASSARTGTEAFF.

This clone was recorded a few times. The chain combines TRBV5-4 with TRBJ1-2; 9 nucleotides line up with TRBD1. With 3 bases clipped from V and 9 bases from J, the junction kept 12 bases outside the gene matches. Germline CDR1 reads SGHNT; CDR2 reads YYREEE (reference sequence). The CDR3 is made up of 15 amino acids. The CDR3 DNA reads TGTGCCAGCAGCTCCACCGGGACAGGGCCTATCCGCTACACCTTC. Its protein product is CASSSTGTGPIRYTF.

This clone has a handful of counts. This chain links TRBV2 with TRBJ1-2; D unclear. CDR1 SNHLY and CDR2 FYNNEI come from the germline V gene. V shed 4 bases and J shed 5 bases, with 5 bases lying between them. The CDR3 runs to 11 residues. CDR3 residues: CASSARYGYTF. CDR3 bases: TGTGCCAGCAGTGCGAGGTATGGCTACACCTTC.

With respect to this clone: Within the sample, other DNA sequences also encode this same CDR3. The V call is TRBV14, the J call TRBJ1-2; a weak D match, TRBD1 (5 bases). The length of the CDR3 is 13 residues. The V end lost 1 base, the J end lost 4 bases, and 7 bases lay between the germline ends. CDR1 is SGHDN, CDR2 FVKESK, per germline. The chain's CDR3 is CASSQGTGYGYTF. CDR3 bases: TGTGCCAGCAGCCAAGGCACAGGCTATGGCTACACCTTC.

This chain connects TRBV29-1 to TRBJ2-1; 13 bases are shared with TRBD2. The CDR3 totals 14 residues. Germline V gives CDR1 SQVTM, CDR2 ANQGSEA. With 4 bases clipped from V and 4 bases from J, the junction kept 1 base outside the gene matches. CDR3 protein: CSVGLAGGYNEQFF. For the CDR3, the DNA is TGCAGCGTTGGACTAGCGGGGGGATACAATGAGCAGTTCTTC.

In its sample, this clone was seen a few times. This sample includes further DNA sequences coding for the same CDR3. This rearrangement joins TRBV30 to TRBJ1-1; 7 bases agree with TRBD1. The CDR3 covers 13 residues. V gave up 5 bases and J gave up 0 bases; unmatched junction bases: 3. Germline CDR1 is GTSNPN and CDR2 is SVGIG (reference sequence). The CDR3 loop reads CAWSGQMNTEAFF. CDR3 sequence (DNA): TGTGCCTGGTCGGGACAGATGAACACTGAAGCTTTCTTT.

This CDR3 is CASSPGTSGTEQYF. The CDR3 region has the DNA TGCGCCAGTTCTCCAGGGACTAGCGGGACCGAGCAGTACTTC. This rearrangement joins TRBV5-1 to TRBJ2-7; 13 positions agree with TRBD2. The V gene end was trimmed by 8 bases and the J gene end by 6 bases; junction bases not matched to a gene: 8. Germline values: CDR1 SGHRS, CDR2 YFSETQ. This CDR3 has 14 residues.

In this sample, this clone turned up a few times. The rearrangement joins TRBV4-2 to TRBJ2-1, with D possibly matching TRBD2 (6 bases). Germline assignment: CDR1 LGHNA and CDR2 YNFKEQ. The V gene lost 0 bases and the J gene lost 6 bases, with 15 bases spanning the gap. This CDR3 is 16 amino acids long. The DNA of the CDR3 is TGTGCCAGCAGCCAAGATTCGGGGAGGCCCCGCAATGAGCAGTTCTTC. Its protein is CASSQDSGRPRNEQFF.

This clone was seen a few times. DNA for the CDR3: TGTGCCAGCAGCTTAAACAGGGCGGACTATGGCTACACCTTC. It yields the protein CASSLNRADYGYTF. The V and J genes are TRBV7-2 and TRBJ1-2, with D possibly TRBD1 on 6 matching bases. Germline V CDR1 and CDR2: SGHTA, FQGNSA. The CDR3 sequence is 14 residues long. V dropped 2 bases and J dropped 3 bases, with 10 bases sitting between them.

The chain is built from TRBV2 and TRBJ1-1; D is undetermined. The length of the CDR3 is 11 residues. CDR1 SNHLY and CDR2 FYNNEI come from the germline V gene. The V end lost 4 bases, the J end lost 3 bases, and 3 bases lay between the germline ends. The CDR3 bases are TGTGCCAGCAGTGCATACACTGAAGCTTTCTTT. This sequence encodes CASSAYTEAFF.

CDR3 loop: CASSARGDYGYTF. The CDR3 DNA is TGTGCCAGCAGCGCCAGGGGGGACTATGGCTACACCTTC. The chain employs TRBV7-6 and TRBJ1-2, with 7 bases lining up with TRBD1. The CDR3 runs to 13 residues. V lost 5 bases to trimming and J lost 3 bases; unmatched junction nucleotides: 3. In germline, CDR1 is SGHVS, CDR2 FNYEAQ.

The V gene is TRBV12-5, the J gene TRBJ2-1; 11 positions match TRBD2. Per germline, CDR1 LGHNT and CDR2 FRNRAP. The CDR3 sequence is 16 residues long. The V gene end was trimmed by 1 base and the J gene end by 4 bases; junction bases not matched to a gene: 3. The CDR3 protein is CASGLGLAGTYNEQFF. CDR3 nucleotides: TGTGCTAGTGGTTTGGGACTAGCGGGGACATACAATGAGCAGTTCTTC.

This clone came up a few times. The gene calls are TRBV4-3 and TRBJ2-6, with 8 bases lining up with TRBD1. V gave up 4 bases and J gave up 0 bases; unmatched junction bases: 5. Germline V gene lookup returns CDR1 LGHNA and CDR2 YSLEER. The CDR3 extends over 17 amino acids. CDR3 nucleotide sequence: TGCGCCAGCAGCCCTCAGGGGGCCCACTCTGGGGCCAACGTCCTGACTTTC. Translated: CASSPQGAHSGANVLTF.

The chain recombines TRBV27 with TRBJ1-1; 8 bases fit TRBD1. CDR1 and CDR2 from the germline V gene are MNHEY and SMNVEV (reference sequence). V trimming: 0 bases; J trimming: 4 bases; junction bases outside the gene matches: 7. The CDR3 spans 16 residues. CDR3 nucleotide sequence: TGTGCCAGCAGTTTATCTGCACAGGGGGAAGGCACTGAAGCTTTCTTT. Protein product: CASSLSAQGEGTEAFF.